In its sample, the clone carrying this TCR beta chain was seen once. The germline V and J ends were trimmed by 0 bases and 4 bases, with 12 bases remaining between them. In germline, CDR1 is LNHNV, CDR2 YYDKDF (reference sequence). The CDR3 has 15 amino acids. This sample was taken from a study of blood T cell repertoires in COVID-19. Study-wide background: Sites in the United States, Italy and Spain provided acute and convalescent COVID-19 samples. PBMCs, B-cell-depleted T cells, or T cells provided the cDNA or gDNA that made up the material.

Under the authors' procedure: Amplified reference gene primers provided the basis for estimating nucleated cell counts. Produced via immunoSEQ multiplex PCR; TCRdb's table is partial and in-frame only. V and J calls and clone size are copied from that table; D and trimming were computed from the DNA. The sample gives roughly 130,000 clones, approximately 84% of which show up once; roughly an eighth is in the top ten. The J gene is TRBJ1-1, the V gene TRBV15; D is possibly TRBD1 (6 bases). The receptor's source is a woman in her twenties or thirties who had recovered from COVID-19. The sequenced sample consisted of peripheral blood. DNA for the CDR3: TGTGCCACCAGCAGAGATGCAGGGGAGTTCACTGAAGCTTTCTTT. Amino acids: CATSRDAGEFTEAFF.